These 5 T cell receptor beta chains came from one sample sequenced in a study of OX40 agonist ivuxolimab in advanced cancers. Profiling relied on immunoSEQ multiplex PCR, and the TCRdb table lists in-frame clones only, not all of them. In the table there are roughly 100,000 clones, about four fifths of which are singletons. Source: CD4+ or CD8+ T cells sorted from blood, taken in a trial of the OX40 agonist ivuxolimab. Receptor source: an adult with an advanced solid tumor such as melanoma, head and neck, liver or kidney cancer.

The rearrangement joins TRBV27 to TRBJ2-7; D tentatively fits TRBD1 or TRBD2 (7 bases each). CDR3 length: 14 residues. Trimming took 8 bases from V and 1 from J, leaving 15 bases between them. Germline values: CDR1 MNHEY, CDR2 SMNVEV (reference sequence). CDR3 sequence (DNA): TGTGCCAGCTCAGGGGGGGGCCTTTCCTACGAGCAGTACTTC. It yields the protein CASSGGGLSYEQYF.

The chain has TRBV21-1 and TRBJ2-7; TRBD2, the D gene given by the table, was not confirmed from the DNA. TRBV21-1 is labeled a pseudogene. This CDR3 is 15 amino acids long. As DNA, the CDR3 is TGTGCGAAAACCAGCCCCTCAGGAGGGTCGTGGGAGCAGTACTTC. It specifies CAKTSPSGGSWEQYF.

J is TRBJ2-7 and V is TRBV2; tentative D call: TRBD1 (6 bases). CDR3 size: 15 residues. Germline V gives CDR1 SNHLY, CDR2 FYNNEI. V dropped 2 bases and J dropped 2 bases, with 13 bases sitting between them. CDR3: CASSELGTPAYEQYF. Written as DNA, the CDR3 is TGTGCCAGCAGTGAATTAGGGACACCGGCCTACGAGCAGTACTTC.

The chain couples TRBV29-1 to TRBJ1-1, with 8 nucleotides matching TRBD1. The CDR3 covers 14 residues. Germline V gene lookup returns CDR1 SQVTM and CDR2 ANQGSEA. J gave up 0 bases and V 7 bases, and 7 bases lay outside the gene matches. CDR3 bases: TGCAGCGCTAGAGCAGGGGGCTTGAACACTGAAGCTTTCTTT. Its protein is CSARAGGLNTEAFF.

The J gene is TRBJ2-7, the V gene TRBV5-1, with D maybe TRBD1 (6 bases). The V gene's germline CDR1 is SGHRS and CDR2 YFSETQ. The CDR3 spans 15 residues. V was clipped by 0 bases and J by 0 bases, with 10 bases between them. The CDR3 protein is CASSLATGPSYEQYF. The CDR3 region has the DNA TGCGCCAGCAGCTTGGCTACAGGGCCCTCCTACGAGCAGTACTTC.